This T cell receptor beta chain appears in the sequencing data of a study of a mutant IDH1 vaccine in newly diagnosed glioma. Study-level information: Vaccination started 4-6 weeks after radiotherapy alone, or with temozolomide cycles.

Sequenced by immunoSEQ multiplex PCR; TCRdb stores in-frame clones only, minus some. This repertoire shows about 36,000 clones, 80% found once; its top ten account for around 16%. On this clone itself: Its antigen is not identified.

Time point given: week 11, during vaccination. Every single dose of the vaccine, 300 ug of mutant IDH1 20-mer peptide, came with topical imiquimod. CDR1 is MNHEY and CDR2 is SMNVEV in the germline V gene (reference sequence). Trimming removed 2 bases at V and 4 bases at J, with 8 bases between. This CDR3 spans 13 amino acids. The TCR sequence derives from a woman aged 25 to 39 with glioma. Some clones in this sample may be carry-over from other donors' samples. The gene calls are TRBV27 and TRBJ1-2, with D possibly TRBD1 on 5 matching bases. Sample: peripheral blood mononuclear cells (PBMCs), taken from a glioma patient whose treatment included an IDH1 peptide vaccine. In nucleotides, the CDR3 is TGTGCCAGCAGTTTACAGGGTACCTATGGCTACACCTTC. Protein: CASSLQGTYGYTF.